The 16 T cell receptor beta chains below come from one sample, sequenced in a study of blood T cell repertoires in COVID-19. The data were produced by immunoSEQ multiplex PCR, yet TCRdb's version contains in-frame clones alone and is incomplete. The sample contains roughly 500,000 clones, around nine tenths of which appear only once. The sequenced sample was PBMCs or T cells enriched from blood (not recorded which). The source of these receptors is a woman aged 40 to 50 who had recovered from COVID-19.

The chain couples TRBV7-2 to TRBJ2-7; D is unresolved. There are 14 residues in the CDR3. Germline assignment: CDR1 SGHTA and CDR2 FQGNSA. The germline V and J ends were trimmed by 4 bases and 0 bases, with 10 bases remaining between them. The CDR3 nucleotides read TGTGCCAGCAGCTCCTACCAATTCTCCTACGAGCAGTACTTC. It is translated as CASSSYQFSYEQYF.

The chain carries TRBV15 and TRBJ1-4, with TRBD1 identical over 11 bases. This CDR3 contains 15 residues. CDR1 and CDR2 from the germline V gene are LNHNV and YYDKDF (reference sequence). V was pared by 3 bases and J by 6 bases, with 3 bases of the junction left unmatched. This CDR3 reads CATSRGTGGDEKLFF. As DNA, the CDR3 is TGTGCCACCAGCAGGGGGACAGGGGGGGATGAAAAACTGTTTTTT.

The V gene is TRBV27, the J gene TRBJ2-1; D not resolved. Germline loops: CDR1 MNHEY, CDR2 SMNVEV (reference sequence). V was shortened by 0 bases and J by 0 bases, with 9 bases between the two germline ends. The CDR3 is 16 residues long. The CDR3 is CASSLSTMSSYNEQFF. The CDR3 bases are TGTGCCAGCAGTTTATCAACGATGAGCTCCTACAATGAGCAGTTCTTC.

This chain links TRBV7-9 with TRBJ1-4; possible D gene TRBD1, 5 bases. The CDR3 extends over 14 amino acids. V lost 5 bases, J lost 5 bases, and 12 bases lay in between. CDR1 is SEHNR and CDR2 is FQNEAQ in the germline V gene (reference sequence). In nucleotides, the CDR3 is TGTGCCAGCAGCCAGACAGCCCGAAATGAAAAACTGTTTTTT. This sequence encodes CASSQTARNEKLFF.

This clone is a singleton in its sample. DNA for the CDR3: TGTGCCAGCAGAATGGGACAGGGGGCCACAGATACGCAGTATTTT. This translates into CASRMGQGATDTQYF. J is TRBJ2-3 and V is TRBV6-6; 12 bases map to TRBD1. Germline lookup yields CDR1 MNHNY and CDR2 SVGAGI (reference sequence). CDR3 length: 15 residues. The J segment lost 2 bases and the V segment lost 6 bases, leaving 3 bases of the junction unmatched.

V is TRBV5-8 and J is TRBJ1-6, with 8 bases aligning to TRBD1. This CDR3 region has 16 residues. Germline loops: CDR1 SGHTS, CDR2 YDEGEE. V lost 4 bases, J lost 4 bases, and 7 bases stayed unmatched. CDR3 in DNA: TGTGCCAGCAGCATCTTCGGACAGGGATATAATTCACCCCTCCACTTT. Translated, it gives CASSIFGQGYNSPLHF.

V gene TRBV5-1 combines with J gene TRBJ2-1, with a weak D call TRBD1 (5 bases). V was clipped by 1 base and J by 6 bases, with 11 bases between them. The CDR3 consists of 14 residues. CDR1 and CDR2 from the germline V gene are SGHRS and YFSETQ. The CDR3 DNA sequence: TGCGCCAGCAGCTTGTGGGGCGGCATCAATGAGCAGTTCTTC. This sequence encodes CASSLWGGINEQFF. Based on the CDR3 plus reference TRBV5-1 and TRBJ2-1, the full variable domain is KAGVTQTPRYLIKTRGQQVTLSCSPISGHRSVSWYQQTPGQGLQFLFEYFSETQRNKGNFPGRFSGRQFSNSRSEMNVSTLELGDSALYLCASSLWGGINEQFFGPGTRLTVL.

This chain links TRBV6-5 with TRBJ1-2; D not certain. The CDR3 spans 13 residues. CDR1 MNHEY and CDR2 SVGAGI come from the germline V gene. Trimming removed 5 bases from V and 8 bases from J, with 15 bases in between. The DNA for the CDR3 is TGTGCCAGCAGTCCCACAGACGCGGGCGGCTACACCTTC. Residues: CASSPTDAGGYTF.

This sequence joins TRBV10-3 and TRBJ2-5, with D possibly TRBD1 on 6 matching bases. The germline gives CDR1 ENHRY, CDR2 SYGVKD. The CDR3 spans 14 residues. Trimming left V 5 bases short and J 4 bases short, with 14 bases between. This CDR3 is CAISLDSGAETQYF. The CDR3 DNA follows: TGTGCCATCAGTCTGGACAGCGGAGCAGAGACCCAGTACTTC.

The chain recombines TRBV4-3 with TRBJ2-7; 9 nucleotides line up with TRBD1. Germline CDR1 reads LGHNA; CDR2 reads YSLEER. This CDR3 spans 17 amino acids. The junction had 14 bases not matched to a gene; V was cut back by 3 bases and J by 5 bases. The CDR3 sequence: CASSQTDEQGADNEQYF. The CDR3 DNA reads TGCGCCAGCAGCCAGACCGATGAACAGGGGGCGGATAACGAGCAGTACTTC.

The CDR3 nucleotides are TGCGCCAGCAGCCAAGATGTGAGGGGGGGTGTCTCCTACAATGAGCAGTTCTTC. Its translation is CASSQDVRGGVSYNEQFF. V and J are TRBV4-3 and TRBJ2-1, with D possibly being TRBD2 (7 bases). The CDR3 has 18 amino acids. The germline gives CDR1 LGHNA, CDR2 YSLEER. V dropped 0 bases and J dropped 0 bases, with 15 bases sitting between them.

The chain links TRBV5-5 to TRBJ2-7; 11 bases map to TRBD2. Germline CDR1 reads SGHKS; CDR2 reads YYEKEE (reference sequence). The CDR3 consists of 15 residues. The V segment lost 3 bases and the J segment 3 bases; nucleotides outside the gene matches: 5. The CDR3 loop reads CASSSKTSGNYEQYF. The CDR3 nucleotides are TGTGCCAGCAGCTCAAAGACTAGCGGGAACTACGAGCAGTACTTC.

CDR3 sequence reads: CASSLRSGINEQFF. The DNA for the CDR3 is TGTGCCAGCAGTTTAAGGTCAGGGATCAATGAGCAGTTCTTC. This chain joins TRBV27 and TRBJ2-1; D may be TRBD1 (5 bases). Trimming shortened V by 2 bases and J by 6 bases, and 11 bases separated the two germline ends. The CDR3 sequence is 14 residues long. Germline CDR1 and CDR2: MNHEY and SMNVEV (reference sequence).

The chain uses TRBV6-4 and TRBJ1-5; the D gene is possibly TRBD1 (5 bases). V lost 2 bases to trimming and J lost 0 bases, with 11 bases between them. The CDR3 covers 16 residues. Germline lookup yields CDR1 MRHNA and CDR2 SNTAGT. The CDR3: CASSDRRGDSNQPQHF. The CDR3 DNA is TGTGCCAGCAGTGACCGACGGGGGGATAGCAATCAGCCCCAGCATTTT.

This clone was counted only a few times. The V call is TRBV7-2, the J call TRBJ1-5, with D possibly TRBD1 on 5 matching bases. This CDR3 is 15 amino acids long. Trimming pared 3 bases from V and 2 bases from J, leaving 11 bases between. Germline CDR1 is SGHTA and CDR2 is FQGNSA. CDR3 sequence reads: CASSFDVGRNQPQHF. The CDR3 DNA sequence: TGTGCCAGCAGCTTCGACGTGGGGCGCAATCAGCCCCAGCATTTT.

This chain connects TRBV19 to TRBJ1-4; TRBD1 is a possible D gene (6 bases). Between the trimmed V and J ends, which lost 4 bases and 0 bases, there was a span of 6 bases. Germline assignment: CDR1 LNHDA and CDR2 SQIVND (reference sequence). This CDR3 is 14 amino acids long. The CDR3 is CASSRTATNEKLFF. The CDR3 coding sequence is TGTGCCAGTAGTAGGACAGCAACTAATGAAAAACTGTTTTTT.